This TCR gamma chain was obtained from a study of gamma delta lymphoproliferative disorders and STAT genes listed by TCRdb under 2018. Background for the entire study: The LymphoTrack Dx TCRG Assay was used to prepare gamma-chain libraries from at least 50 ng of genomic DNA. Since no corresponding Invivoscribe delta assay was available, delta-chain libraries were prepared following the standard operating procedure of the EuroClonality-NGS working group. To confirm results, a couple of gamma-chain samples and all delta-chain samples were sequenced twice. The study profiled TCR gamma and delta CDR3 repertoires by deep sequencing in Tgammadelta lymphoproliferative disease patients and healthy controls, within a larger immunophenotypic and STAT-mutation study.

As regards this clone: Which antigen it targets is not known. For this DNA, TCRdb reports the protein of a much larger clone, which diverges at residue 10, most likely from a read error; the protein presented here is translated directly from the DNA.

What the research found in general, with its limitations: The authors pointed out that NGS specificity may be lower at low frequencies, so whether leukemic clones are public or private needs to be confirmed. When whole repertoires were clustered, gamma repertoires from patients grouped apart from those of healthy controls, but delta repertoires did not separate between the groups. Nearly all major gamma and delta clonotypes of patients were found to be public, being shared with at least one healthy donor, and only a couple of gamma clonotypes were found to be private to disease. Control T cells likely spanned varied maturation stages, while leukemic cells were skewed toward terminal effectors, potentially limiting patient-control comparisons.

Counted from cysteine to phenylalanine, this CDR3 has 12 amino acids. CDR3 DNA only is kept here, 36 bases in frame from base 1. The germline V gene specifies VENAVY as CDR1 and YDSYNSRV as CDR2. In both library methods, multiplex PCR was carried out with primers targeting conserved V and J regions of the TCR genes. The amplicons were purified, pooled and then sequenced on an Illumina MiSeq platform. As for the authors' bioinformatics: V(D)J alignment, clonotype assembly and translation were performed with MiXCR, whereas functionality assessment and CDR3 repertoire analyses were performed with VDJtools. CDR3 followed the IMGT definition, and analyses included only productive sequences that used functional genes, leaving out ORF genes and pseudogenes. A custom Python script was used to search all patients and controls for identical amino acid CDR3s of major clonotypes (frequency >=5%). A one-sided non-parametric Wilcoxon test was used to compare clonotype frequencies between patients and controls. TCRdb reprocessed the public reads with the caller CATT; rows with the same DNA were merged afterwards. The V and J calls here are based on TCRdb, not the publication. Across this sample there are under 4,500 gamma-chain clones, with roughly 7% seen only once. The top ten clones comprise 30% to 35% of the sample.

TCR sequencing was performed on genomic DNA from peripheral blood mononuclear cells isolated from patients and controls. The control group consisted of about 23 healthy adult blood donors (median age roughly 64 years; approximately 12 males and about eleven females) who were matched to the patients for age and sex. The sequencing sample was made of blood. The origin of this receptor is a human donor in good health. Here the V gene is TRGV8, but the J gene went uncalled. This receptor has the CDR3 CATWKFYYKELF. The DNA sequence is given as TGTGCCACCTGGAAATTTTATTATAAGGAACTCTTT.